This T cell receptor (beta chain) is drawn from a study of Tregs in tolerant kidney transplant recipients. Study-wide results and caveats: Antigen-driven expansion was suggested because donor-specific Tregs expanded more than all Tregs in tolerant patients.

In the case of this clone: The antigen remains unidentified.

TCRdb's copy holds only in-frame clones and misses some; the assay was immunoSEQ multiplex PCR. The data contain about 69,000 clones, 85% to 90% of them singletons. The clonotype comes from a human donor who received a combined kidney and bone marrow transplant. The sample consisted of CD4+ T cells from blood, taken before the transplant.

The CDR3 nucleotides read TGTGCCAGCAGCCCGGGGACAGGGGGGAATCAGCCCCAGCATTTT. Protein: CASSPGTGGNQPQHF. The V call is TRBV7-9, the J call TRBJ1-5; the match to TRBD1 covers 11 bases. Germline-derived CDR1 and CDR2 are SEHNR and FQNEAQ (reference sequence). The CDR3 has 15 amino acids. Trimming cost V 5 bases and J 4 bases; bases outside gene matches: 4.